The following is a T cell receptor (beta chain) sequence with its context. The data belong to a study of blood T cell repertoires in COVID-19. V gave up 5 bases and J gave up 6 bases; unmatched junction bases: 9. Germline V gene data show CDR1 as SEHNR and CDR2 as FQNEAQ (reference sequence). This CDR3 is 14 amino acids long. Participant ages covered about 18 to 95 years across 24 US areas. In the original workflow: Amplified reference gene primers provided the basis for estimating nucleated cell counts. Only in-frame clones appear in the TCRdb table, and some are missing; sequencing was by immunoSEQ multiplex PCR. V, J and clone size are those of that table, while D and trimming were read from the DNA. The sample records 200,000 to 250,000 clones, 80% to 90% being singletons.

This clonotype was obtained from a woman aged 18-29 years in a cohort exposed to, infected with or recovered from COVID-19 (not recorded which). This sequence joins TRBV7-9 and TRBJ1-2; 7 bases match TRBD1. Sequenced input: PBMCs or T cells enriched from blood (not recorded which). CDR3 nucleotide sequence: TGTGCCAGCAGCCTCCCCCCAGGGGGGCATGGCTACACCTTC. Translated, it gives CASSLPPGGHGYTF.